What follows are 14 T cell receptor beta chains derived from one specimen sequenced in a study of CD8+ T cells in alopecia areata. The sample's treatment: oral pan-JAK inhibitor, 5-10 mg twice daily. Following RNA extraction, reverse transcription yielded cDNA that acted as the sequencing template. Sequencing was performed with immunoSEQ multiplex PCR; in TCRdb, only in-frame clones are kept and a portion is missing. The data show nearly 110,000 clones, with less than 90% seen just once and around 25% held by the top ten. Sequenced here: CD8+ T cells sorted from blood, sampled at week 24, from a patient treated with tofacitinib. The receptors were sampled from a human donor with alopecia areata.

The rearrangement joins TRBV11-2 to TRBJ2-1, with 9 bases aligning to TRBD1. Losses at the gene ends were 5 bases for V and 6 bases for J; bases not matched to a gene: 5. This CDR3 has 14 residues. Per germline, CDR1 SGHAT and CDR2 FQNNGV. As DNA, the CDR3 is TGTGCCAGCAGCCCCGGGACAGGGACCAATGAGCAGTTCTTC. Amino acids: CASSPGTGTNEQFF.

V and J are TRBV7-6 and TRBJ2-1; 8 nucleotides agree with TRBD2. The length of the CDR3 is 14 residues. The germline V gene encodes CDR1 SGHVS and CDR2 FNYEAQ. V shed 5 bases and J 5 bases; nucleotides not matched to a gene: 5. CDR3 coding DNA: TGTGCCAGCAGCCCCTGGCGGGGGGACAATGAGCAGTTCTTC. Its protein product is CASSPWRGDNEQFF.

The V call is TRBV19, the J call TRBJ2-1; D may be TRBD2 (5 bases). In germline, CDR1 is LNHDA, CDR2 SQIVND (reference sequence). V lost 3 bases, J lost 0 bases, and 15 bases lay in between. This CDR3 region has 17 residues. The CDR3 nucleotides are TGTGCCAGTAGTATGGGCCAGGACTTCAGCTCCTACAATGAGCAGTTCTTC. It specifies CASSMGQDFSSYNEQFF. The variable domain in full, completed from reference TRBV19 and TRBJ2-1, reads DGGITQSPKYLFRKEGQNVTLSCEQNLNHDAMYWYRQDPGQGLRLIYYSQIVNDFQKGDIAEGYSVSREKKESFPLTVTSAQKNPTAFYLCASSMGQDFSSYNEQFFGPGTRLTVL.

The genes are TRBV27 and TRBJ2-1; 7 bases map to TRBD2. Trimming took 0 bases from V and 2 from J; bases not matched to a gene: 1. Germline CDR1 reads MNHEY; CDR2 reads SMNVEV (reference sequence). The CDR3 is 15 residues long. Here the CDR3 reads CASSLSAGAYNEQFF. CDR3 DNA: TGTGCCAGCAGTTTATCGGCGGGGGCCTACAATGAGCAGTTCTTC.

The chain links TRBV4-1 to TRBJ2-3; unclear D gene. V lost 1 base and J lost 4, with 6 bases in between. This CDR3 spans 13 amino acids. Germline V lookup: CDR1 MGHRA, CDR2 YSYEKL. CDR3 DNA: TGCGCCAGCAGCCAAGGTTGGCCAGATACGCAGTATTTT. It translates to CASSQGWPDTQYF.

The chain is built from TRBV30 and TRBJ1-2; a weak D match, TRBD1 (5 bases). This CDR3 region has 12 residues. Germline V gene lookup returns CDR1 GTSNPN and CDR2 SVGIG (reference sequence). V gave up 1 base and J gave up 6 bases, with 9 bases separating them. CDR3 residues: CAWSAGGDGYTF. The CDR3 region has the DNA TGTGCCTGGAGTGCGGGAGGGGATGGCTACACCTTC.

The gene calls are TRBV4-3 and TRBJ2-7; 10 bases agree with TRBD2. Germline V gives CDR1 LGHNA, CDR2 YSLEER. This CDR3 region has 16 residues. V trimming: 3 bases; J trimming: 0 bases; junction bases outside the gene matches: 5. The CDR3 region is CASSHLAGGNSYEQYF. CDR3 sequence (DNA): TGCGCCAGCAGCCATTTAGCGGGGGGAAACTCCTACGAGCAGTACTTC.

J is TRBJ1-1 and V is TRBV7-6, with 8 bases lining up with TRBD1. The CDR3 runs to 14 residues. Germline V gene lookup returns CDR1 SGHVS and CDR2 FNYEAQ. The V and J ends lost 5 bases and 5 bases, in that order; junction bases with no gene match: 7. This CDR3 is CASSLGQGRTEAFF. As DNA, the CDR3 is TGTGCCAGCAGCCTAGGACAGGGTCGGACTGAAGCTTTCTTT.

V usage is TRBV6-5 and J usage is TRBJ2-7, with 8 nucleotides matching TRBD2. From germline, CDR1 is MNHEY and CDR2 SVGAGI. The CDR3 runs 15 residues. V lost 7 bases to trimming and J lost 3 bases; unmatched junction nucleotides: 11. The CDR3 spells CASTVTGGGDYEQYF. The CDR3 coding sequence is TGTGCCAGCACCGTTACGGGGGGGGGCGACTACGAGCAGTACTTC.

The chain carries TRBV7-9 and TRBJ1-2; D gene unclear. V was shortened by 5 bases and J by 6 bases, with 10 bases between the two germline ends. From germline, CDR1 is SEHNR and CDR2 FQNEAQ (reference sequence). The CDR3 spans 12 residues. Written as DNA, the CDR3 is TGTGCCAGCAGCCGCGGACTAGATGGCTACACCTTC. Its protein product is CASSRGLDGYTF.

This clone was detected only a few times. The rearrangement links TRBV4-3 to TRBJ1-1; 8 bases are a match to TRBD1. The germline V gene encodes CDR1 LGHNA and CDR2 YSLEER. J gave up 3 bases and V 0 bases, and 6 bases lay outside the gene matches. The CDR3 is 16 residues long. In DNA form, the CDR3 reads TGCGCCAGCAGCCAAGATCCCCAGGGGGCGTACACTGAAGCTTTCTTT. It encodes CASSQDPQGAYTEAFF.

V usage is TRBV4-1 and J usage is TRBJ2-5; 9 positions agree with TRBD2. The CDR3 covers 16 residues. The J segment lost 3 bases and the V segment lost 1 base, leaving 6 bases of the junction unmatched. Per the germline V gene, CDR1 is MGHRA and CDR2 is YSYEKL. The CDR3 region has the DNA TGCGCCAGCAGCCAAGTTGGGGTAGCGGGGGAAGAGACCCAGTACTTC. It yields the protein CASSQVGVAGEETQYF.

This clone was seen once. The rearrangement uses TRBV7-2 and TRBJ2-7, with 7 bases that match TRBD1. This CDR3 is built from 15 residues. Germline trimming cut 2 bases from V and 4 bases from J; bases unmatched to any gene: 8. The germline V gene has CDR1 SGHTA and CDR2 FQGNSA. The CDR3 DNA reads TGTGCCAGCAGCTTAACCGGGACAGCCCGATACGAGCAGTACTTC. Translation: CASSLTGTARYEQYF.

This clone was seen a single time. The V gene is TRBV5-6, the J gene TRBJ1-2; unclear D gene. Per germline, CDR1 SGHDT and CDR2 YYEEEE. The CDR3 contains 13 residues. Trimming pared 0 bases from V and 8 bases from J, leaving 11 bases between. This CDR3 is CASSLGESRGYTF. The CDR3 bases are TGTGCCAGCAGCTTGGGGGAGTCGCGGGGCTACACCTTC.